These 29 T cell receptor beta chains were sequenced from one sample in a study of vaccination and CD4 T cells after COVID-19. No antigen has been identified for these receptors. The treatment is: roughly ten-day PBMC culture with coronavirus spike peptide pools or control peptides (ViraFEST assay). Sequencing of DNA taken from cultured CD4+ T cells relied on the Oncomine TCR Beta short-read assay. TCRdb called the PCR reads again in MiXCR, with one record for every CDR3 protein. The table has roughly 20,000 distinct CDR3 sequences, roughly 49% seen once; the top ten hold more than 15%. The sequenced sample was CD4+ T cells from blood, cultured in vitro, obtained before SARS-CoV-2 vaccination. The source is a human donor who had recovered from COVID-19.

The chain recombines TRBV6-5 with TRBJ2-7; 7 bases agree with TRBD2. Germline assignment: CDR1 MNHEY and CDR2 SVGAGI. Germline trimming cut 2 bases from V and 5 bases from J; bases unmatched to any gene: 6. The CDR3 contains 14 residues. The CDR3 protein is CASSYQRGYHEQYF. CDR3 coding DNA: TGTGCCAGCAGTTACCAGCGGGGTTACCACGAGCAGTACTTC.

The chain's CDR3 is CASSYSGRANTGELFF. The CDR3 DNA sequence: TGTGCCAGCAGTTATAGCGGGAGGGCGAACACCGGGGAGCTGTTTTTT. The rearrangement links TRBV6-2 or TRBV6-3 to TRBJ2-2, with 11 bases fitting TRBD2. Germline V gene data show CDR1 as MNHEY and CDR2 as SVGEGT. The CDR3 has 16 amino acids. V was pared by 3 bases and J by 0 bases, with 0 bases of the junction left unmatched.

The chain is built from TRBV20-1 and TRBJ2-4; D uncertain. The CDR3 loop spans 16 amino acids. V lost 1 base and J 4 bases, leaving 17 bases between the germline ends. CDR1 is DFQATT and CDR2 is SNEGSKA in the germline V gene (reference sequence). CDR3 nucleotides: TGCAGTGCTAGAGGCCCAGCTTTGGGTTCAAAAAACATTCAGTACTTC. Protein: CSARGPALGSKNIQYF.

J is TRBJ1-1 and V is TRBV6-1, with no clear D. V lost 6 bases to trimming and J lost 5 bases, with 25 bases between them. Looked up from germline, CDR1 is MNHNS and CDR2 is SASEGT. The CDR3 has 17 amino acids. The CDR3 DNA sequence: TGTGCCAGCAGGCCCTTAATAACTCCATCCGGGCAAACTGAAGCTTTCTTT. Residues: CASRPLITPSGQTEAFF.

This clonotype was seen only a few times. The gene calls are TRBV4-3 and TRBJ2-4; no firm D call. Trimming pared 0 bases from V and 12 bases from J, leaving 12 bases between. Germline V lookup: CDR1 LGHNA, CDR2 YSLEER. The CDR3 spans 13 residues. The CDR3 coding sequence is TGCGCCAGCAGCCAAGATCTATTACAGCCTCAGTACTTC. This codes for CASSQDLLQPQYF.

The chain couples TRBV7-2 to TRBJ2-3; D is unclear. Germline values: CDR1 SGHTA, CDR2 FQGNSA. V lost 1 base and J lost 3, with 5 bases in between. The CDR3 contains 13 residues. The CDR3 region is CASSLVGTDTQYF. In DNA, the CDR3 is TGTGCCAGCAGCTTAGTTGGTACAGATACGCAGTATTTT.

The rearrangement joins TRBV29-1 to TRBJ1-1; possibly TRBD1 for D (6 bases). The CDR3 consists of 13 residues. CDR1 SQVTM and CDR2 ANQGSEA come from the germline V gene. Trimming shortened V by 4 bases and J by 2 bases, and 11 bases separated the two germline ends. As DNA, the CDR3 is TGCAGCGTTGGACGGACAGCTAACACTGAAGCTTTCTTT. This translates into CSVGRTANTEAFF.

This clonotype showed up just once. This chain uses TRBV12-3 or TRBV12-4 with TRBJ1-5, with D perhaps TRBD1 (5 bases). Trimming took 5 bases from V and 5 from J, leaving 16 bases between them. The CDR3 consists of 15 residues. CDR3 DNA: TGTGCCAGCAGTCCACGGGACGGAGGGGATCAGCCCCAGCATTTT. It specifies CASSPRDGGDQPQHF.

This clonotype was seen a few times. V gene TRBV7-9 combines with J gene TRBJ1-2; D gene ambiguous. Trimming removed 1 base at V and 6 bases at J, with 12 bases between. Germline V gives CDR1 SEHNR, CDR2 FQNEAQ (reference sequence). CDR3 length: 14 residues. For the CDR3, the DNA is TGTGCCAGCAGCTTAGAGGGAGGTGCGGATGGCTACACCTTC. Protein: CASSLEGGADGYTF.

The chain recombines TRBV6-2 or TRBV6-3 with TRBJ1-5; D perhaps matches TRBD1 (5 bases). The CDR3 covers 15 residues. V dropped 6 bases and J dropped 4 bases, with 16 bases sitting between them. Germline CDR1 reads MNHEY; CDR2 reads SVGEGT. The CDR3 region is CASSSLGRKNQPQHF. In DNA form, the CDR3 reads TGTGCCAGCAGCTCCCTGGGGCGAAAGAATCAGCCCCAGCATTTT.

CDR3 nucleotides: TGTGCCAGCAGCTTAAGGACAGGGCTAAATGGCTACACCTTC. It specifies CASSLRTGLNGYTF. V is TRBV7-2 and J is TRBJ1-2; 8 positions match TRBD1. Germline-derived CDR1 and CDR2 are SGHTA and FQGNSA. Trimming cost V 2 bases and J 6 bases; bases outside gene matches: 5. The CDR3 runs to 14 residues.

A few counts support this clonotype. This chain joins TRBV11-2 and TRBJ1-1; D perhaps matches TRBD1 (6 bases). The germline V gene encodes CDR1 SGHAT and CDR2 FQNNGV. Trimming cost V 5 bases and J 3 bases, with 13 bases left between them. The CDR3 loop spans 14 amino acids. In DNA form, the CDR3 reads TGTGCCAGCAGCCCCACAGGGTTCGACACTGAAGCTTTCTTT. It codes for CASSPTGFDTEAFF.

The V and J genes are TRBV7-9 and TRBJ1-5, with D hard to call. The germline gives CDR1 SEHNR, CDR2 FQNEAQ (reference sequence). Trimming removed 1 base from V and 4 bases from J, with 8 bases in between. The CDR3 consists of 14 residues. Here the CDR3 DNA reads TGTGCCAGCAGCTTAGTTGGCCCAAATCAGCCCCAGCATTTT. Translating it yields CASSLVGPNQPQHF. The entire variable domain, with the rest obtained from reference TRBV7-9 and TRBJ1-5, is as follows: DTGVSQNPRHKITKRGQNVTFRCDPISEHNRLYWYRQTLGQGPEFLTYFQNEAQLEKSRLLSDRFSAERPKGSFSTLEIQRTEQGDSAMYLCASSLVGPNQPQHFGDGTRLSIL.

The chain has TRBV12-3 or TRBV12-4 and TRBJ2-7, with 9 bases aligning to TRBD1. The CDR3 runs to 15 residues. Trimming removed 4 bases from V and 6 bases from J; junction bases left unmatched: 10. CDR3 amino acids: CASSSTGTGKGEQYF. For the CDR3, the DNA is TGTGCCAGCAGTTCCACCGGGACAGGGAAGGGCGAGCAGTACTTC.

The V and J genes are TRBV5-4 and TRBJ2-5, with a possible D match to TRBD1 (6 bases). There are 15 residues in the CDR3. V was shortened by 2 bases and J by 3 bases, with 14 bases between the two germline ends. Germline CDR1 and CDR2: SGHNT and YYREEE (reference sequence). Here the CDR3 reads CASSFTGSHEETQYF. CDR3 DNA sequence: TGTGCCAGCAGCTTCACAGGGTCACACGAAGAGACCCAGTACTTC.

This clonotype was observed a handful of times. The chain has TRBV20-1 and TRBJ2-7; 10 bases align to TRBD1. The V gene end was trimmed by 2 bases and the J gene end by 0 bases; junction bases not matched to a gene: 16. Germline V gene data show CDR1 as DFQATT and CDR2 as SNEGSKA (reference sequence). The CDR3 is made up of 19 amino acids. This CDR3 reads CSARLPGQGRKESSYEQYF. The CDR3 DNA reads TGCAGTGCTAGACTCCCGGGACAGGGGCGAAAGGAGAGCTCCTACGAGCAGTACTTC.

This clonotype was found a few times. This chain uses TRBV19 with TRBJ1-6, with D unclear. V lost 3 bases, J lost 9 bases, and 15 bases lay in between. The length of the CDR3 is 15 residues. Germline V gene sequence: CDR1 LNHDA, CDR2 SQIVND (reference sequence). In DNA form, the CDR3 reads TGTGCCAGTAGTATGCGGAGGGAGATTCGTTCACCCCTCCACTTT. Translating it yields CASSMRREIRSPLHF. Complete variable domain (other parts from reference TRBV19 and TRBJ1-6): DGGITQSPKYLFRKEGQNVTLSCEQNLNHDAMYWYRQDPGQGLRLIYYSQIVNDFQKGDIAEGYSVSREKKESFPLTVTSAQKNPTAFYLCASSMRREIRSPLHFGNGTRLTVT.

The V call is TRBV12-3 or TRBV12-4, the J call TRBJ1-5; D call uncertain. The CDR3 has 17 amino acids. The germline V and J ends were trimmed by 2 bases and 2 bases, with 16 bases remaining between them. The CDR3 is CASSLNQDHWGNQPQHF. DNA of the CDR3: TGTGCCAGCAGTTTAAACCAGGACCACTGGGGCAATCAGCCCCAGCATTTT.

This clonotype was seen more than once but under ten times. The V and J genes are TRBV27 and TRBJ2-5; a possible D gene is TRBD2 (5 bases). The CDR3 loop spans 15 amino acids. V was shortened by 6 bases and J by 5 bases, with 19 bases between the two germline ends. In germline, CDR1 is MNHEY, CDR2 SMNVEV (reference sequence). This chain's CDR3 is CASRGSVVTGETQYF. CDR3 coding DNA: TGTGCCAGCAGAGGATCTGTGGTAACGGGGGAGACCCAGTACTTC.

A few counts support this clonotype. The V call is TRBV20-1, the J call TRBJ1-5; D gene uncertain. Between the trimmed V and J ends, which lost 2 bases and 0 bases, there was a span of 11 bases. This CDR3 has 15 amino acids. The germline V gene encodes CDR1 DFQATT and CDR2 SNEGSKA (reference sequence). The CDR3 region is CSARLRGSSNQPQHF. The CDR3 nucleotides are TGCAGTGCTAGACTGAGAGGCTCTAGCAATCAGCCCCAGCATTTT.

V usage is TRBV6-1 and J usage is TRBJ1-2, with TRBD1 identical over 8 bases. The ends lost 5 bases at V and 7 bases at J; junction bases unmatched: 9. Germline V gives CDR1 MNHNS, CDR2 SASEGT. This CDR3 is built from 14 residues. The CDR3 loop reads CASSQVDRAAGYTF. The CDR3 nucleotides read TGTGCCAGCAGTCAAGTGGACAGGGCAGCTGGCTACACCTTC.

This clonotype was detected once. The genes are TRBV5-4 and TRBJ1-1; 9 nucleotides align to TRBD1. CDR1 and CDR2 from the germline V gene are SGHNT and YYREEE (reference sequence). The CDR3 contains 17 residues. Unmatched junction bases numbered 13, after V lost 1 base and J lost 6 bases. CDR3 DNA: TGTGCCAGCAGCTTGAAACTTCTGAGACAGGGGGACGCTGAAGCTTTCTTT. It specifies CASSLKLLRQGDAEAFF.

This clonotype was picked up one time. The chain uses TRBV28 and TRBJ1-1; D call uncertain. The V gene's germline CDR1 is MDHEN and CDR2 SYDVKM. The CDR3 extends over 12 amino acids. V dropped 8 bases and J dropped 4 bases, with 11 bases sitting between them. The CDR3 region has the DNA TGTGCCAGCTGCGCATGGTCCACTGAAGCTTTCTTT. Its protein is CASCAWSTEAFF.

The sample holds a few counts of this clonotype. The chain links TRBV7-2 to TRBJ2-2, with 7 bases identical to TRBD1. The CDR3 is 14 amino acids. CDR1 and CDR2 (germline): SGHTA, FQGNSA. V was clipped by 7 bases and J by 2 bases; unmatched bases: 4. The DNA of the CDR3 is TGTGCCAGCACGGCAGGGGGTAACACCGGGGAGCTGTTTTTT. This translates into CASTAGGNTGELFF.

The V and J genes are TRBV12-3 or TRBV12-4 and TRBJ2-7, with a weak D call TRBD2 (5 bases). CDR3 size: 17 residues. V was trimmed by 4 bases and J by 2 bases, leaving 21 bases between them. Here the CDR3 reads CASSSWPIRETPYEQYF. The CDR3 coding sequence is TGTGCCAGCAGTTCTTGGCCAATAAGGGAGACCCCCTACGAGCAGTACTTC.

This clonotype came up a few times. CDR3 bases: TGTGCCAGCAGCCCGGACAGGCACACAGATACGCAGTATTTT. This sequence encodes CASSPDRHTDTQYF. The chain has TRBV7-9 and TRBJ2-3, with 7 positions matching TRBD1. Germline V CDR1 and CDR2: SEHNR, FQNEAQ (reference sequence). V was pared by 5 bases and J by 2 bases, with 4 bases of the junction left unmatched. The CDR3 consists of 14 residues.

There are a few counts of this clonotype. V usage is TRBV4-2 and J usage is TRBJ1-6; TRBD1 aligns across 7 bases. The length of the CDR3 is 16 residues. V was clipped by 0 bases and J by 6 bases; unmatched bases: 5. The germline V gene has CDR1 LGHNA and CDR2 YNFKEQ. The CDR3 sequence: CASSQEWTGPNSPLHF. The DNA of the CDR3 is TGTGCCAGCAGCCAAGAGTGGACAGGACCTAATTCACCCCTCCACTTT.

The V and J genes are TRBV6-2 or TRBV6-3 and TRBJ1-5; D unresolved. The CDR3 contains 13 residues. The ends were cut back, 0 bases at V and 4 bases at J, with 4 bases in the middle. From germline, CDR1 is MNHEY and CDR2 SVGEGT. In nucleotides, the CDR3 is TGTGCCAGCAGTTACTCGGTAAATCAGCCCCAGCATTTT. Its protein is CASSYSVNQPQHF.

This sequence joins TRBV10-3 and TRBJ2-7; D remains unclear. The length of the CDR3 is 16 residues. Trimming shortened V by 0 bases and J by 7 bases, and 19 bases separated the two germline ends. Germline lookup yields CDR1 ENHRY and CDR2 SYGVKD. CDR3 coding DNA: TGTGCCATCAGTGAGTCAAAAGGCCCCAAAATCGGGGAGCAGTACTTC. It yields the protein CAISESKGPKIGEQYF.